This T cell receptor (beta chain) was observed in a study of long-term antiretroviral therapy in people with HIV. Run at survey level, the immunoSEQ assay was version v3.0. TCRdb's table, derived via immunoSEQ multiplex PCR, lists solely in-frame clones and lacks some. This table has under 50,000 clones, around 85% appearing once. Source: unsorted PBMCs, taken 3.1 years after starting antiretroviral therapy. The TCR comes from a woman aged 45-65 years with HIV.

CDR3 sequence reads: CASTQQDRGNQPQHF. CDR3 bases: TGTGCCAGCACCCAACAAGACAGGGGCAATCAGCCCCAGCATTTT. The V call is TRBV2, the J call TRBJ1-5, with 7 bases fitting TRBD1. V dropped 7 bases and J dropped 2; count of bases not matched to a gene: 8. Germline V gene data show CDR1 as SNHLY and CDR2 as FYNNEI. This CDR3 contains 15 residues.